This passage covers 29 T cell receptor beta chains from one sample sequenced in a study of blood T cell repertoires in COVID-19. Using immunoSEQ multiplex PCR, the repertoire was profiled, and TCRdb retains in-frame clones only, with some absent. The sample consists of 90,000 to 120,000 clones, over 60% of them appearing once. The sequencing input was peripheral blood. Receptor source: a man in his 70s with acute or convalescent COVID-19.

This rearrangement joins TRBV12-3 or TRBV12-4 to TRBJ1-2; TRBD1 is a possible D gene (6 bases). The CDR3 sequence is 13 residues long. Deletions cut 3 bases from V and 7 bases from J, with 12 bases between. DNA for the CDR3: TGTGCCAGCAGTTTGTTGGGGGCTGGTGGCTACACCTTC. The encoded protein is CASSLLGAGGYTF.

This clone was counted only a few times. This chain uses TRBV27 with TRBJ2-7; D ambiguous. Germline CDR1 MNHEY, CDR2 SMNVEV (reference sequence). The V and J ends lost 5 bases and 6 bases respectively, with 20 bases between them. The CDR3 length is 15 residues. CDR3 loop: CASSPPHLSALEQYF. CDR3 DNA: TGTGCCAGCAGTCCCCCCCATCTTTCCGCGCTCGAGCAGTACTTC.

In DNA form, the CDR3 reads TGTGCCAGCAGCTCATTTAGCGGGGACAGCGCCTACTTCAACTATGGCTACACCTTC. Protein product: CASSSFSGDSAYFNYGYTF. The chain carries TRBV7-2 and TRBJ1-2, with TRBD1 matching 7 bases. Germline assignment: CDR1 SGHTA and CDR2 FQGNSA. The CDR3 has 19 residues. The trim removed 4 bases at V and 2 bases at J, leaving 19 bases unmatched. Supplemented by reference TRBV7-2 and TRBJ1-2, the full variable domain reads GAGVSQSPSNKVTEKGKDVELRCDPISGHTALYWYRQSLGQGLEFLIYFQGNSAPDKSGLPSDRFSAERTGGSVSTLTIQRTQQEDSAVYLCASSSFSGDSAYFNYGYTFGSGTRLTVV.

The chain's CDR3 is CASTPAPGDEQYF. The CDR3 DNA reads as TGTGCCAGCACTCCCGCTCCAGGGGACGAGCAGTACTTC. This chain joins TRBV9 and TRBJ2-7, with D perhaps TRBD1 (6 bases). Germline-derived CDR1 and CDR2 are SGDLS and YYNGEE. The CDR3 loop spans 13 amino acids. Between the trimmed V and J ends, which lost 6 bases and 5 bases, there was a span of 15 bases.

The rearrangement links TRBV28 to TRBJ1-2, with 8 positions matching TRBD1. CDR1 is MDHEN and CDR2 is SYDVKM in the germline V gene. The CDR3 spans 14 residues. Trimming removed 4 bases from V and 1 base from J; junction bases left unmatched: 2. DNA of the CDR3: TGTGCCAGCAGTTCAGGACAGGGTAACTATGGCTACACCTTC. Protein product: CASSSGQGNYGYTF.

In its sample, this clone was seen once. V and J are TRBV6-5 and TRBJ1-2; 8 bases match TRBD1. The junction had 3 bases not matched to a gene; V was cut back by 2 bases and J by 4 bases. Germline CDR1 is MNHEY and CDR2 is SVGAGI. The CDR3 sequence is 14 residues long. This CDR3 reads CASSYAGGGYGYTF. The CDR3 DNA sequence: TGTGCCAGCAGTTACGCAGGGGGCGGCTATGGCTACACCTTC.

This clone was picked up one time. The chain joins TRBV7-2 to TRBJ1-4; 7 bases align to TRBD1. CDR1 is SGHTA, CDR2 FQGNSA, per germline. Unmatched junction bases numbered 11, after V lost 5 bases and J lost 8 bases. The CDR3 is 15 amino acids. CDR3 protein: CASSPPGQNSEKLFF. Here the CDR3 DNA reads TGTGCCAGCAGCCCACCGGGACAGAACAGCGAAAAACTGTTTTTT.

V and J are TRBV7-2 and TRBJ2-3; D not resolved. V lost 5 bases to trimming and J lost 11 bases, with 14 bases between them. Germline CDR1 SGHTA, CDR2 FQGNSA. This CDR3 comprises 12 residues. The CDR3 coding sequence is TGTGCCAGCAGCCTACCTAGGAACGTGCAGTATTTT. It yields the protein CASSLPRNVQYF.

V gene TRBV7-2 combines with J gene TRBJ1-6; TRBD1 agrees at 10 bases. J gave up 12 bases and V 1 base, and 6 bases lay outside the gene matches. From germline, CDR1 is SGHTA and CDR2 FQGNSA. CDR3 length: 15 residues. The CDR3 sequence is CASSLVGQGEVPLHF. In nucleotides, the CDR3 is TGTGCCAGCAGCTTAGTTGGACAGGGGGAGGTACCCCTCCACTTT. The variable domain in full, completed from reference TRBV7-2 and TRBJ1-6, reads GAGVSQSPSNKVTEKGKDVELRCDPISGHTALYWYRQSLGQGLEFLIYFQGNSAPDKSGLPSDRFSAERTGGSVSTLTIQRTQQEDSAVYLCASSLVGQGEVPLHFGNGTRLTVT.

The V and J genes are TRBV5-8 and TRBJ1-6; 9 positions match TRBD1. V shed 4 bases, J shed 8 bases, and the junction held 7 bases outside the gene matches. The V gene's germline CDR1 is SGHTS and CDR2 YDEGEE. The length of the CDR3 is 15 residues. The CDR3 spells CASSKGQGGDSPLHF. The CDR3, as DNA: TGTGCCAGCAGCAAGGGACAGGGAGGGGATTCACCCCTCCACTTT. Together with reference TRBV5-8 and TRBJ1-6, the CDR3 gives the full variable domain: EAGVTQSPTHLIKTRGQQATLRCSPISGHTSVYWYQQALGLGLQFLLWYDEGEERNRGNFPPRFSGRQFPNYSSELNVNALELEDSALYLCASSKGQGGDSPLHFGNGTRLTVT.

The CDR3: CASSQAAVTGELFF. The CDR3 nucleotides are TGCGCCAGCAGCCAAGCTGCGGTCACCGGGGAGCTGTTTTTT. The V and J genes are TRBV4-3 and TRBJ2-2; D is unresolved. CDR1 is LGHNA, CDR2 YSLEER, per germline. The CDR3 is 14 amino acids. Trimming stripped 1 base from V and 4 bases from J, with 7 bases between.

The rearrangement uses TRBV4-3 and TRBJ2-1; D is undetermined. CDR1 is LGHNA and CDR2 is YSLEER in the germline V gene. Trimming removed 8 bases at V and 0 bases at J, with 14 bases between. This CDR3 has 15 amino acids. This CDR3 reads CASGQPGTSYNEQFF. As DNA, the CDR3 is TGCGCCAGCGGTCAGCCAGGAACCTCCTACAATGAGCAGTTCTTC.

The chain joins TRBV29-1 to TRBJ2-7; D remains unclear. The ends were cut back, 3 bases at V and 2 bases at J, with 11 bases in the middle. Germline loops: CDR1 SQVTM, CDR2 ANQGSEA. This CDR3 is built from 13 residues. CDR3 coding DNA: TGCAGCGTTGAGCGGTCCGGAACCTACGAGCAGTACTTC. It codes for CSVERSGTYEQYF.

This clone was seen a few times. The gene calls are TRBV27 and TRBJ1-5; possibly TRBD1 for D (5 bases). Germline CDR1 and CDR2: MNHEY and SMNVEV (reference sequence). V lost 5 bases to trimming and J lost 0 bases, with 11 bases between them. CDR3 length: 15 residues. CDR3 bases: TGTGCCAGCAGTCCAGACAGATATAGCAATCAGCCCCAGCATTTT. Translation: CASSPDRYSNQPQHF.

The chain recombines TRBV6-5 with TRBJ1-3; 9 bases fit TRBD1. CDR1 is MNHEY and CDR2 is SVGAGI in the germline V gene. This CDR3 contains 14 residues. The junction had 4 bases not matched to a gene; V was cut back by 6 bases and J by 4 bases. The CDR3 region is CASSWDREGNTIYF. The DNA for the CDR3 is TGTGCCAGCAGCTGGGACAGGGAAGGAAACACCATATATTTT.

This clone was seen a few times. The J gene is TRBJ1-4, the V gene TRBV5-4; 7 nucleotides agree with TRBD1. After removal of 2 bases from V and 8 bases from J, the junction contained 3 bases not matched to a gene. The CDR3 covers 13 residues. The germline CDR1 and CDR2 sequences are SGHNT and YYREEE (reference sequence). The CDR3 DNA follows: TGTGCCAGCAGCTTCGACAGGGAAGAAAAACTGTTTTTT. It codes for CASSFDREEKLFF.

This chain connects TRBV6-5 to TRBJ2-2; 9 bases are shared with TRBD2. CDR3 size: 15 residues. Germline V gives CDR1 MNHEY, CDR2 SVGAGI. The J segment lost 6 bases and the V segment lost 2 bases, leaving 4 bases of the junction unmatched. In DNA, the CDR3 is TGTGCCAGCAGTTACCCCTCTAGCGGGGCCGGGGAGCTGTTTTTT. Its translation is CASSYPSSGAGELFF.

This clone was observed a handful of times. J is TRBJ1-2 and V is TRBV7-8; the match to TRBD1 covers 8 bases. The V gene's germline CDR1 is SGHVS and CDR2 FQNEAQ. The trim removed 4 bases at V and 6 bases at J, leaving 10 bases unmatched. The CDR3 length is 15 residues. CDR3 DNA sequence: TGTGCCAGCAGCTCTCAGGGGGCGCAGGGGAATGGCTACACCTTC. Amino acid sequence: CASSSQGAQGNGYTF.

The J gene is TRBJ2-5, the V gene TRBV6-1, with D perhaps TRBD1 (6 bases). V was shortened by 3 bases and J by 2 bases, with 10 bases between the two germline ends. The germline gives CDR1 MNHNS, CDR2 SASEGT. This CDR3 is 14 amino acids long. The CDR3 region is CASSDQGIQETQYF. CDR3 nucleotide sequence: TGTGCCAGCAGTGACCAGGGGATTCAAGAGACCCAGTACTTC.

The chain employs TRBV7-9 and TRBJ1-2; D uncertain. The CDR3 is 15 amino acids. Per germline, CDR1 SEHNR and CDR2 FQNEAQ (reference sequence). The V gene lost 0 bases and the J gene lost 0 bases, with 8 bases spanning the gap. CDR3 coding DNA: TGTGCCAGCAGCTTAGCGCTCACAGCTAACTATGGCTACACCTTC. This translates into CASSLALTANYGYTF.

This clone was seen a few times. The genes are TRBV5-1 and TRBJ1-5, with 7 bases fitting TRBD1. CDR1 is SGHRS, CDR2 YFSETQ, per germline. This CDR3 contains 14 residues. Trimming removed 3 bases from V and 7 bases from J; junction bases left unmatched: 7. DNA for the CDR3: TGCGCCAGCAGCTCGACAGGGCAGGGACAGCCCCAGCATTTT. It is translated as CASSSTGQGQPQHF.

This chain links TRBV5-1 with TRBJ2-7; 7 bases map to TRBD2. J gave up 0 bases and V 0 bases, and 6 bases lay outside the gene matches. The CDR3 length is 16 residues. Looked up from germline, CDR1 is SGHRS and CDR2 is YFSETQ. The CDR3 DNA reads TGCGCCAGCAGCTTGGGGGGAGGGATAAGCTCCTACGAGCAGTACTTC. It yields the protein CASSLGGGISSYEQYF.

This chain's CDR3 is CASKVTRGETQYF. As DNA, the CDR3 is TGTGCCAGCAAAGTGACTAGGGGAGAGACCCAGTACTTC. The chain joins TRBV6-5 to TRBJ2-5, with D possibly being TRBD2 (6 bases). The CDR3 is 13 amino acids. Germline V gives CDR1 MNHEY, CDR2 SVGAGI. The germline V and J ends were trimmed by 7 bases and 4 bases, with 13 bases remaining between them.

This chain joins TRBV7-2 and TRBJ2-2, with D possibly being TRBD1 (5 bases). Trimming removed 5 bases at V and 7 bases at J, with 17 bases between. The CDR3 is 15 amino acids. Germline V gene lookup returns CDR1 SGHTA and CDR2 FQGNSA. CDR3 protein: CASSPWGQGNGELFF. The CDR3 nucleotides read TGTGCCAGCAGCCCCTGGGGCCAAGGGAACGGGGAGCTGTTTTTT.

CDR3 DNA: TGTGCCAGCAGTTCCTGGACAGGGGGAGACACTGAAGCTTTCTTT. The encoded protein is CASSSWTGGDTEAFF. The rearrangement joins TRBV27 to TRBJ1-1, with 10 bases identical to TRBD1. The CDR3 spans 15 residues. Germline values: CDR1 MNHEY, CDR2 SMNVEV (reference sequence). The ends lost 4 bases at V and 3 bases at J; junction bases unmatched: 5.

The chain carries TRBV2 and TRBJ2-5; 8 bases align to TRBD2. Trimming took 3 bases from V and 5 from J; bases not matched to a gene: 20. The CDR3 is made up of 19 amino acids. CDR1 is SNHLY and CDR2 is FYNNEI in the germline V gene. CDR3 sequence (DNA): TGTGCCAGCAGTGATCTCGGGGGGGTAGCGGGGACGTCTGTGGAGACCCAGTACTTC. It is translated as CASSDLGGVAGTSVETQYF.

This chain links TRBV11-2 with TRBJ2-5; 8 nucleotides match TRBD2. CDR1 is SGHAT and CDR2 is FQNNGV in the germline V gene. Trimming removed 5 bases from V and 5 bases from J; junction bases left unmatched: 19. This CDR3 has 18 residues. CDR3 amino acids: CASSVTLGIAGLGETQYF. The CDR3 DNA follows: TGTGCCAGCAGCGTAACCCTTGGGATAGCGGGGTTAGGGGAGACCCAGTACTTC.

This clone was observed a few times. The rearrangement links TRBV14 to TRBJ2-7, with D unresolved. The CDR3 sequence is 13 residues long. Trimming stripped 1 base from V and 6 bases from J, with 10 bases between. Looked up from germline, CDR1 is SGHDN and CDR2 is FVKESK. As DNA, the CDR3 is TGTGCCAGCAGCCAAGCGGTATACGCCGAGCAGTACTTC. Protein sequence: CASSQAVYAEQYF.

The chain couples TRBV6-5 to TRBJ2-7; 7 positions agree with TRBD1. In germline, CDR1 is MNHEY, CDR2 SVGAGI. The CDR3 is 12 residues long. The V and J ends lost 2 bases and 12 bases, in that order; junction bases with no gene match: 7. This CDR3 reads CASSYRAGTAYF. DNA of the CDR3: TGTGCCAGCAGTTACAGGGCCGGGACAGCGTACTTC.